This is a list of T cell receptor beta chains from one sample in a study of neurological immune-mediated disorders. Using its own MiXCR run on the 5' RACE reads, TCRdb lists one record per CDR3 protein. This sample has about 44,000 distinct CDR3 sequences; 20% to 25% occur once, and the top ten carry about 4.5%. The source material was PBMCs. The receptors originated from a man in his sixties with HTLV-1-associated myelopathy (HAM/TSP). CDR3s include the opening cysteine and the closing phenylalanine or tryptophan. A D gene is named only where the DNA matches it firmly. Rows may omit the clone size; those that give it use once, few, many or a size class.

J gene	V gene	D gene	clone size	CDR3 protein	CDR3 DNA
TRBJ2-7	TRBV27	TRBD2	many	CASRLRASGSQKSSYEQYF	TGTGCCAGCAGACTTAGGGCTAGCGGGAGCCAAAAGTCGTCCTACGAGCAGTACTTC
TRBJ2-1	TRBV7-9	TRBD2	many	CASSLATSGRYNEQFF	TGTGCCAGCAGCTTAGCAACTAGCGGGAGGTACAATGAGCAGTTCTTC
TRBJ2-1	TRBV5-1	.	.	CASSLGPAANEQFF	TGCGCCAGCAGCCTCGGACCCGCCGCCAATGAGCAGTTCTTC
TRBJ2-5	TRBV2	.	many	CASSGTWKETQYF	TGTGCCAGCAGTGGGACATGGAAAGAGACCCAGTACTTC
TRBJ2-3	TRBV20-1	TRBD2	many	CSARPAAGGGDTQYF	TGCAGTGCTAGGCCCGCCGCGGGAGGGGGCGATACGCAGTATTTT
TRBJ2-7	TRBV12-3/TRBV12-4	.	.	CASSLADSSYEQYF	TGTGCCAGCAGTTTAGCGGATAGCTCCTACGAGCAGTACTTC
TRBJ2-2	TRBV5-6	TRBD1	many	CASSLPTGGVPGELFF	TGTGCCAGCAGCTTGCCGACAGGGGGGGTCCCCGGGGAGCTGTTTTTT
TRBJ2-1	TRBV18	.	few	CASSPTGKGHNEQFF	TGTGCCAGCTCGCCTACCGGTAAGGGTCACAATGAGCAGTTCTTC
TRBJ2-1	TRBV7-2	.	.	CASSFRQARYNEQFF	TGTGCCAGCAGCTTCAGACAGGCTCGCTACAATGAGCAGTTCTTC
TRBJ2-1	TRBV5-1	TRBD2	.	CASSWGLAASSNEQFF	TGCGCCAGCAGCTGGGGACTAGCAGCCTCCTCCAATGAGCAGTTCTTC
TRBJ1-2	TRBV29-1	.	many	CSVEDVGYTF	TGCAGCGTTGAAGATGTCGGCTACACCTTC
TRBJ2-5	TRBV12-3/TRBV12-4	.	many	CASSFYEGIQILETQYF	TGTGCCAGCAGTTTTTATGAGGGAATCCAAATCTTAGAGACCCAGTACTTC
TRBJ1-4	TRBV6-5	TRBD1	many	CASSYAGQPNEKLFF	TGTGCCAGCAGTTACGCGGGACAGCCTAATGAAAAACTGTTTTTT
TRBJ2-7	TRBV7-2	.	many	CASSLPEQYEQYF	TGTGCCAGCAGCTTACCAGAACAGTACGAGCAGTACTTC
TRBJ2-7	TRBV20-1	.	few	CSASPKSYEQYF	TGCAGTGCTAGTCCAAAGAGCTACGAGCAGTACTTC
TRBJ2-3	TRBV5-1	TRBD2	many	CASSLASSGRALDTQYF	TGCGCCAGCAGCTTGGCCAGCAGCGGGAGGGCCCTAGATACGCAGTATTTT
TRBJ1-1	TRBV29-1	.	many	CSVTWATEAFF	TGCAGCGTGACCTGGGCCACTGAAGCTTTCTTT